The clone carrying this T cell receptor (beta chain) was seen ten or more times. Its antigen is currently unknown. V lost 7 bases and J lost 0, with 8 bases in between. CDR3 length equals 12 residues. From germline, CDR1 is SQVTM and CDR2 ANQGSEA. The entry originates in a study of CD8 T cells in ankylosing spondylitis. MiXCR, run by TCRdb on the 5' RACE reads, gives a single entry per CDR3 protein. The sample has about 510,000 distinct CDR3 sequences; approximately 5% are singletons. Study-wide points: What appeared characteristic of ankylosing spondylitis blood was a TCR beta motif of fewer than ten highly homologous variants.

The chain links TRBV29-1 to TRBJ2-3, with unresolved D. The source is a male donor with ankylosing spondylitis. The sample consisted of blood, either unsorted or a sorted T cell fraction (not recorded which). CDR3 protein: CSADPSTDTQYF. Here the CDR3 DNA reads TGCAGCGCTGACCCTAGCACAGATACGCAGTATTTT.